These 21 T cell receptor beta chains share one sample of origin, sequenced in a study of cytomegalovirus exposure and HLA in healthy donors. This PCR relied on a set of 60 Vbeta primers and 13 Jbeta primers. Profiled with immunoSEQ multiplex PCR; TCRdb holds only in-frame clones, not every one. Of 180,000 or so clones in the sample, almost 80% were seen once. The sample comprised PBMCs. These receptors were taken from a man aged 50 to 60 in good health and CMV-seropositive.

The chain is built from TRBV5-1 and TRBJ1-1, with TRBD1 as a possible D gene (6 bases). This CDR3 has 14 residues. V shed 4 bases and J shed 2 bases, with 12 bases lying between them. Germline CDR1 reads SGHRS; CDR2 reads YFSETQ. The CDR3 loop reads CASSPDSTNTEAFF. The DNA of the CDR3 is TGCGCCAGCAGCCCGGACAGCACAAACACTGAAGCTTTCTTT.

V usage is TRBV10-2 and J usage is TRBJ2-1; 16 nucleotides align to TRBD2. Germline-derived CDR1 and CDR2 are WSHSY and SAAADI. Unmatched junction bases numbered 14, after V lost 6 bases and J lost 6 bases. This CDR3 has 19 residues. The CDR3 is CASSPLRGLAGGLGNEQFF. CDR3 bases: TGCGCCAGCAGCCCCCTAAGGGGACTAGCGGGGGGGCTAGGCAATGAGCAGTTCTTC.

Note on this clone: Other nucleotide sequences from this sample produce the same CDR3. The V gene is TRBV7-9, the J gene TRBJ1-6; TRBD1 is a possible D gene (5 bases). Germline loops: CDR1 SEHNR, CDR2 FQNEAQ (reference sequence). Trimming left V 5 bases short and J 3 bases short, with 14 bases between. The length of the CDR3 is 16 residues. The CDR3 loop is CASSLGQGFYNSPLHF. The DNA of the CDR3 is TGTGCCAGCAGCCTCGGCCAGGGATTCTATAATTCACCCCTCCACTTT.

This sequence joins TRBV29-1 and TRBJ1-1, with a tentative D call TRBD1 (5 bases). V lost 7 bases, J lost 3 bases, and 12 bases lay in between. This CDR3 has 12 amino acids. Germline loops: CDR1 SQVTM, CDR2 ANQGSEA. The CDR3 DNA sequence: TGCAGCGCACTTCGGGGGGACACTGAAGCTTTCTTT. It translates to CSALRGDTEAFF.

V and J are TRBV5-1 and TRBJ2-5; 10 bases agree with TRBD2. The ends lost 2 bases at V and 2 bases at J; junction bases unmatched: 12. CDR1 SGHRS and CDR2 YFSETQ come from the germline V gene. The CDR3 is 18 residues long. CDR3 sequence reads: CASSFSGGTPSWQETQYF. The CDR3 nucleotides are TGCGCCAGCAGCTTTAGCGGGGGGACCCCGAGTTGGCAAGAGACCCAGTACTTC.

As to this clone: Within the sample, other DNA sequences also encode this same CDR3. This chain connects TRBV18 to TRBJ2-3; D uncertain. This CDR3 contains 13 residues. Trimming pared 3 bases from V and 0 bases from J, leaving 4 bases between. Germline V CDR1 and CDR2: KGHSH, LQKENI. Written as DNA, the CDR3 is TGTGCCAGCTCACCCTCTAGCACAGATACGCAGTATTTT. Translated, it gives CASSPSSTDTQYF.

In the case of this clone: Germline and junction disagree at one end, which may indicate a read error. CDR3 loop: CANSQTGLETQYF. CDR3 coding DNA: TGTGCCAACAGCCAGACAGGGTTAGAGACCCAGTACTTC. This chain connects TRBV7-7 to TRBJ2-5; 7 bases align to TRBD1. Germline values: CDR1 SSHAT, CDR2 FNYEAQ (reference sequence). The CDR3 spans 13 residues.

This chain joins TRBV4-1 and TRBJ1-1; a weak D match, TRBD1 (5 bases). Trimming pared 0 bases from V and 1 base from J, leaving 15 bases between. The CDR3 length is 17 residues. Germline V gene data show CDR1 as MGHRA and CDR2 as YSYEKL. The CDR3 DNA follows: TGCGCCAGCAGCCAAGAAGGGGACTCATCTGGGAACACTGAAGCTTTCTTT. Its protein is CASSQEGDSSGNTEAFF.

This clone has a handful of counts. The rearrangement uses TRBV25-1 and TRBJ2-1; D is unclear. Germline CDR1 MGHDK, CDR2 SYGVNS. This CDR3 is built from 13 residues. Trimming shortened V by 3 bases and J by 5 bases, and 8 bases separated the two germline ends. CDR3: CASSDQLHNEQFF. In DNA, the CDR3 is TGTGCCAGCAGTGACCAACTACACAATGAGCAGTTCTTC.

In nucleotides, the CDR3 is TGTGCCAGCAGCTCGGACAGGGGGTCCACTGAAGCTTTCTTT. It yields the protein CASSSDRGSTEAFF. The chain combines TRBV7-2 with TRBJ1-1; 10 bases line up with TRBD1. The length of the CDR3 is 14 residues. CDR1 is SGHTA and CDR2 is FQGNSA in the germline V gene. J lost 4 bases, V lost 4 bases, and 3 bases had no gene match.

V gene TRBV6-5 combines with J gene TRBJ2-5, with D tentatively TRBD2 (7 bases). The V gene's germline CDR1 is MNHEY and CDR2 SVGAGI. V was clipped by 6 bases and J by 5 bases, with 19 bases between them. The CDR3 has 15 amino acids. CDR3 DNA: TGTGCCAGCAGCCGAACGGGGGGCGAACTGGAGACCCAGTACTTC. Translation gives CASSRTGGELETQYF.

This chain uses TRBV6-1 with TRBJ2-5; D might be TRBD2 (5 bases). V shed 2 bases and J shed 4 bases, with 11 bases lying between them. The germline V gene has CDR1 MNHNS and CDR2 SASEGT. The length of the CDR3 is 14 residues. Here the CDR3 reads CASSEKRNGETQYF. The CDR3 DNA reads TGTGCCAGCAGTGAAAAGCGGAATGGAGAGACCCAGTACTTC.

V usage is TRBV5-1 and J usage is TRBJ1-2; 7 positions agree with TRBD1. Germline CDR1 and CDR2: SGHRS and YFSETQ. This CDR3 spans 15 amino acids. V gave up 4 bases and J gave up 2 bases; unmatched junction bases: 8. The CDR3 sequence is CASSQIQGVNYGYTF. DNA of the CDR3: TGCGCCAGCAGCCAAATCCAGGGGGTCAACTATGGCTACACCTTC.

The rearrangement links TRBV6-6 to TRBJ1-5; D gene ambiguous. Deletions cut 9 bases from V and 6 bases from J, with 12 bases between. The CDR3 sequence is 12 residues long. Per germline, CDR1 MNHNY and CDR2 SVGAGI (reference sequence). CDR3 coding DNA: TGTGCCAGTCAGAGGGTTGGTCAGCCCCAGCATTTT. Translation gives CASQRVGQPQHF.

This clone was picked up one time. The chain combines TRBV4-1 with TRBJ2-3, with D hard to call. The V and J ends lost 0 bases and 5 bases respectively, with 12 bases between them. Per germline, CDR1 MGHRA and CDR2 YSYEKL. The CDR3 consists of 15 residues. CDR3 sequence reads: CASSQEGRFGDTQYF. The CDR3, as DNA: TGCGCCAGCAGCCAAGAAGGCAGGTTTGGAGATACGCAGTATTTT.

CDR3 loop: CASSPRTVYEQYF. The CDR3 DNA is TGTGCCAGCAGCCCCCGGACAGTCTACGAGCAGTACTTC. This rearrangement joins TRBV7-9 to TRBJ2-7; a weak D match, TRBD1 (6 bases). The V end lost 5 bases, the J end lost 3 bases, and 11 bases lay between the germline ends. Germline CDR1 reads SEHNR; CDR2 reads FQNEAQ (reference sequence). This CDR3 has 13 residues. The full variable domain, rest sourced from reference TRBV7-9 and TRBJ2-7, is DTGVSQNPRHKITKRGQNVTFRCDPISEHNRLYWYRQTLGQGPEFLTYFQNEAQLEKSRLLSDRFSAERPKGSFSTLEIQRTEQGDSAMYLCASSPRTVYEQYFGPGTRLTVT.

DNA of the CDR3: TGTGCCTGGCGGAAGGCTGGACAAGCCCTAGCCAAAAACATTCAGTACTTC. Its protein product is CAWRKAGQALAKNIQYF. The chain links TRBV30 to TRBJ2-4, with D possibly being TRBD1 (5 bases). Trimming pared 5 bases from V and 0 bases from J, leaving 20 bases between. This CDR3 region has 17 residues. Germline CDR1 and CDR2: GTSNPN and SVGIG (reference sequence).

The chain combines TRBV5-6 with TRBJ1-5, with 9 positions matching TRBD1. Germline trimming cut 5 bases from V and 1 base from J; bases unmatched to any gene: 13. The CDR3 is 18 residues long. Germline V gene lookup returns CDR1 SGHDT and CDR2 YYEEEE. CDR3 sequence (DNA): TGTGCCAGCAGTTCCAACCGGGACAGGGTAGACAGCAATCAGCCCCAGCATTTT. Its translation is CASSSNRDRVDSNQPQHF.

This clone has a single count. The sample has other DNA sequences that encode this CDR3 too. The chain joins TRBV5-1 to TRBJ1-1; the D gene is possibly TRBD1 (6 bases). This CDR3 is built from 14 residues. The germline CDR1 and CDR2 sequences are SGHRS and YFSETQ. With 4 bases removed from V and 1 base from J, the gap between germline ends came to 11 bases. The chain's CDR3 is CASSPQTGNTEAFF. The CDR3 nucleotides read TGCGCCAGCAGCCCACAGACAGGGAACACTGAAGCTTTCTTT.

The V call is TRBV5-6, the J call TRBJ1-6; perhaps TRBD1 as D (5 bases). In germline, CDR1 is SGHDT, CDR2 YYEEEE. This CDR3 is 16 amino acids long. V dropped 2 bases and J dropped 8 bases, with 17 bases sitting between them. The DNA of the CDR3 is TGTGCCAGCAGCTTTGTCTGGCGGGGCGAGGATTCACCCCTCCACTTT. Amino acid sequence: CASSFVWRGEDSPLHF.

The J gene is TRBJ2-3, the V gene TRBV6-5, with a tentative D call TRBD1 (5 bases). This CDR3 has 14 residues. V was clipped by 2 bases and J by 4 bases, with 10 bases between them. CDR1 and CDR2 (germline): MNHEY, SVGAGI. The CDR3 DNA reads TGTGCCAGCAGTTACGGCAGGGAATCAGATACGCAGTATTTT. It is translated as CASSYGRESDTQYF.